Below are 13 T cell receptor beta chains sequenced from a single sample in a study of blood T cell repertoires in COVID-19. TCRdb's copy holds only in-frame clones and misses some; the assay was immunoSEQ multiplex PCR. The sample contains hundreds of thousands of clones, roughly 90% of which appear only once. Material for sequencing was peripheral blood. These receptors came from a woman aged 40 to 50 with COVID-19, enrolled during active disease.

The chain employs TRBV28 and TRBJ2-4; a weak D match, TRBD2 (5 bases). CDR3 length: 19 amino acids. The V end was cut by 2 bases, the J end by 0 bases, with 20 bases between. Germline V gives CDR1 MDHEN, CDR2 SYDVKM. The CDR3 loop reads CASSLAAPGWNLAKNIQYF. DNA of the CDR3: TGTGCCAGCAGTTTAGCCGCCCCGGGGTGGAATTTAGCCAAAAACATTCAGTACTTC. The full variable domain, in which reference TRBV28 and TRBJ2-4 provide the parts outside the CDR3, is DVKVTQSSRYLVKRTGEKVFLECVQDMDHENMFWYRQDPGLGLRLIYFSYDVKMKEKGDIPEGYSVSREKKERFSLILESASTNQTSMYLCASSLAAPGWNLAKNIQYFGAGTRLSVL.

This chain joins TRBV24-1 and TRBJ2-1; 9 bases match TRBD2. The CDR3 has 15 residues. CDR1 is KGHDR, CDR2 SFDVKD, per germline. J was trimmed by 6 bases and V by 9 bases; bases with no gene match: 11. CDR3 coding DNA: TGTGCCACCCCTGCCTGGGCGGGAGGGCCCAATGAGCAGTTCTTC. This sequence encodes CATPAWAGGPNEQFF.

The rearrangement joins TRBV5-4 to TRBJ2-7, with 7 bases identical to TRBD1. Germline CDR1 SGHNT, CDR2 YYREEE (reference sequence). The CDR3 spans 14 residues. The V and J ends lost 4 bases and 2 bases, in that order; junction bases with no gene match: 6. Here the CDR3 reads CASSNGQDAYEQYF. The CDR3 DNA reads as TGTGCCAGCAGCAATGGACAGGATGCCTACGAGCAGTACTTC. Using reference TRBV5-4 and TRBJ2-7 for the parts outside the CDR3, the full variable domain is ETGVTQSPTHLIKTRGQQVTLRCSSQSGHNTVSWYQQALGQGPQFIFQYYREEENGRGNFPPRFSGLQFPNYSSELNVNALELDDSALYLCASSNGQDAYEQYFGPGTRLTVT.

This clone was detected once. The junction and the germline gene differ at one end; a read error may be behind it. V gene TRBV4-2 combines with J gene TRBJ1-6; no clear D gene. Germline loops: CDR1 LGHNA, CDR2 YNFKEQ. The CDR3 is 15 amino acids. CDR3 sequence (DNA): TGTGCCAGCACCCAAGATATGAGTGATAATTCACCCCTCCACTTT. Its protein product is CASTQDMSDNSPLHF.

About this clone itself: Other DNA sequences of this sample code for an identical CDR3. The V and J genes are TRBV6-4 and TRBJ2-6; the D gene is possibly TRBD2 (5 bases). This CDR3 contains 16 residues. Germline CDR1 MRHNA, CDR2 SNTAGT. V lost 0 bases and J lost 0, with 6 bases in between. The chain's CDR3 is CASSDSAGSGANVLTF. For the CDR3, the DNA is TGTGCCAGCAGTGACTCTGCGGGCTCTGGGGCCAACGTCCTGACTTTC.

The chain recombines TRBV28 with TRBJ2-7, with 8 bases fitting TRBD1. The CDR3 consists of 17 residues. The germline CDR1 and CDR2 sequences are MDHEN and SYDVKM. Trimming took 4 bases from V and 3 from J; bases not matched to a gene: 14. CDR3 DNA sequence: TGTGCCAGCAGTTCTGGAGGAGGGGAACAGGGGGACTACGAGCAGTACTTC. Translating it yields CASSSGGGEQGDYEQYF. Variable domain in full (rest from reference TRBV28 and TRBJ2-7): DVKVTQSSRYLVKRTGEKVFLECVQDMDHENMFWYRQDPGLGLRLIYFSYDVKMKEKGDIPEGYSVSREKKERFSLILESASTNQTSMYLCASSSGGGEQGDYEQYFGPGTRLTVT.

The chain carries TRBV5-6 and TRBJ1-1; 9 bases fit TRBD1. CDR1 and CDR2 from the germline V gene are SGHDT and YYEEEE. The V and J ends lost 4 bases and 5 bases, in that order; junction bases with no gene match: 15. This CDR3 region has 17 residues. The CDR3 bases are TGTGCCAGCAGCCCTCTAGCCGGGACAGGGAAGCGAACTGAAGCTTTCTTT. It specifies CASSPLAGTGKRTEAFF.

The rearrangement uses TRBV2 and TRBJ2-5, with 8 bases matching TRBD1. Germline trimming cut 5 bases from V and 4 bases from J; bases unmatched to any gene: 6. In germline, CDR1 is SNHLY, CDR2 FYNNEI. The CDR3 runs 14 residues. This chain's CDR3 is CASSPRQGPETQYF. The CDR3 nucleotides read TGTGCCAGCAGTCCCAGACAGGGGCCAGAGACCCAGTACTTC. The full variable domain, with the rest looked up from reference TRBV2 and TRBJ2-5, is EPEVTQTPSHQVTQMGQEVILRCVPISNHLYFYWYRQILGQKVEFLVSFYNNEISEKSEIFDDQFSVERPDGSNFTLKIRSTKLEDSAMYFCASSPRQGPETQYFGPGTRLLVL.

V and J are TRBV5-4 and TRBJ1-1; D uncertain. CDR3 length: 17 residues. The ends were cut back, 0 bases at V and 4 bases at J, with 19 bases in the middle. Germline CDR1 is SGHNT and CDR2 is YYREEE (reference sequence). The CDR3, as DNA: TGTGCCAGCAGCTTGGGGGCGCTGGGGAGCGGTGGCACTGAAGCTTTCTTT. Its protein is CASSLGALGSGGTEAFF.

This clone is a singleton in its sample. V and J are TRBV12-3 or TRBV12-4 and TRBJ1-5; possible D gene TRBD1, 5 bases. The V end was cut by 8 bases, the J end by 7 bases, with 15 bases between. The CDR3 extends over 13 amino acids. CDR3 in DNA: TGTGCCAGCGCAAGGGGTTCCCCCCAGCCCCAGCATTTT. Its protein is CASARGSPQPQHF.

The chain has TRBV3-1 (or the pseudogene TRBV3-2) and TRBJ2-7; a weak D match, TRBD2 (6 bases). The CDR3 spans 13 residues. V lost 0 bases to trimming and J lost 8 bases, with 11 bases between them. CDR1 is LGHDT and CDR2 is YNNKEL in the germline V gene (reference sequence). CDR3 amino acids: CASSQDGGSKQYF. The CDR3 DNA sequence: TGTGCCAGCAGCCAAGATGGAGGGTCTAAGCAGTACTTC.

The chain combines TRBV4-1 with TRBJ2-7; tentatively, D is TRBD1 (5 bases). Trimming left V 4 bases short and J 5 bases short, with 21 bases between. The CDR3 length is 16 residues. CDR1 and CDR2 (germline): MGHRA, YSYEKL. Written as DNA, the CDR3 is TGCGCCAGCAGCCTTAAAGCCCTGGACAAGACAGACGAGCAGTACTTC. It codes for CASSLKALDKTDEQYF.

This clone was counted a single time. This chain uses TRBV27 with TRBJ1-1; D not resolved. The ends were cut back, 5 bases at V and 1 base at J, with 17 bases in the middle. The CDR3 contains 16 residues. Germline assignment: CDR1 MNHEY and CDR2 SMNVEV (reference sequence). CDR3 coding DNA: TGTGCCAGCAGTCTTTCCCGGGGAATTACGAACACTGAAGCTTTCTTT. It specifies CASSLSRGITNTEAFF.